The source of this T cell receptor (beta chain) is a study of blood T cells in healthy people across ages. General observations from the study: When set beside aged donors, long-lived donors presented more naive CD4+ cells and higher diversity. In the absence of known donor CMV status, changes in expanded clonotypes were possibly confounded. Calculation of diversity from one million T cells yielded estimates considered to be underestimates.

The CDR3 loop spans 17 amino acids. V was pared by 5 bases and J by 3 bases, with 24 bases between. Per the germline V gene, CDR1 is DFQATT and CDR2 is SNEGSKA (reference sequence). For every donor, a draw yielded approximately 9.8 milliliters of peripheral blood. The authors ran a second PCR of roughly 6 to 12 cycles using a sample-barcoded 5' primer and a J-beta primer mix. TCRdb itself ran the 5' RACE reads through MiXCR, one entry per CDR3 protein. The profile covers nearly 800,000 distinct CDR3 sequences, with about 61% appearing a single time and about a quarter taken by the ten largest. As regards this clonotype: Antigen unknown.

The chain has TRBV20-1 and TRBJ2-3; either TRBD1 or TRBD2 may fit D (5 bases each). The TCR sequence derives from a man between 35 and 55 years old in good health. Sequences were obtained from blood. CDR3 nucleotides: TGCAGTGCTCCCGGGACCAGAGAAGGGATTACGACAGATACGCAGTATTTT. This sequence encodes CSAPGTREGITTDTQYF.